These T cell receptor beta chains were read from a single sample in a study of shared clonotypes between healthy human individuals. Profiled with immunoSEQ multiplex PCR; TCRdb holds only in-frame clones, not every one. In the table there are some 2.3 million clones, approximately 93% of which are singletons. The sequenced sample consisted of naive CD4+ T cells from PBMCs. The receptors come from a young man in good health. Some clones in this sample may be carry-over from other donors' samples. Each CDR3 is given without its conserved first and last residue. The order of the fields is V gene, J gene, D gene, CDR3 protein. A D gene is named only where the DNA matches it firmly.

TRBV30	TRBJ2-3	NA	AWSVRQGGADTQY
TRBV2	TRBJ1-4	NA	ASSEAGRGYEKLF
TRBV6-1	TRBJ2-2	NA	ASSELVGAPSGELF
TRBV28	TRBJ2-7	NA	ASSFGQGRTYEQY
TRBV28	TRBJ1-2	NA	ASSLPGGAPYGYT
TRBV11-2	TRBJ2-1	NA	ASSLSGQNNEQF
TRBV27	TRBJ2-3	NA	ASSLRTRLDTQY
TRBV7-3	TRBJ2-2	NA	ASSLEGKRGGWNTGELF
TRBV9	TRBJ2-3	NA	ASSVSLTDTQY
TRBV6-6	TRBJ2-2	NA	ASSGGPGDTGELF
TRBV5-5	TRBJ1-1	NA	ASIERRGEAF
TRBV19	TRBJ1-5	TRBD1	ASSTLPGQGNQPQH
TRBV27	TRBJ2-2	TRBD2	ASRPSSGRTFTGELF
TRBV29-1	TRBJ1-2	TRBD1	SGGGQANGYT
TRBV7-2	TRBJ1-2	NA	ASSLNPIQGELLGYT
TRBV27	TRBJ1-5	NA	ASSSRSSPQH
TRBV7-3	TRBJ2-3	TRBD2	ASSLRGLGGTDTQY
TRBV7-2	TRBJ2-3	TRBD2	ASSASYRASGYTDTQY
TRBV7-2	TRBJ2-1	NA	ASSSVSGSWDEQF
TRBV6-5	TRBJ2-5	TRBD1	ASSRAGGAGETQY
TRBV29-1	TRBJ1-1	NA	SVGKGTNTEAF
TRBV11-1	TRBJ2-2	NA	ASSSRRAENTGELF
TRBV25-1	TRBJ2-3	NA	ATRAGGDTQY
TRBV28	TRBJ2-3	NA	ASSAPRTVSTDTQY
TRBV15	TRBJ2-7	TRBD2	ATSSLTSGTEEQY